This T cell receptor (beta chain) was identified in a study of blood T cell repertoires in COVID-19 (dated by TCRdb to the early 2020s). Turning to the overall study: Samples from collaborators originated in the United States, Italy and Spain and spanned both the acute and convalescent phases of COVID-19. Samples came from the ongoing ImmuneRACE study (first 160 participants) plus 1,254 subjects from 6 global collaborators. Subjects who had been exposed to COVID-19, were actively infected with it, or had recovered from it provided the deeply sampled blood TCRbeta repertoires that made up the dataset. HLA class I and class II types, where available, came from metadata supplied by the sample provider rather than from assay-based typing. The repertoires were released in a freely available public database intended as a resource for research on the immune response to SARS-CoV-2. Nearly every sample came with metadata listing a de-identified subject ID, COVID-19 status, age in years and sex. The prospective study material was composed of cDNA or gDNA derived from T cells, B-cell-depleted T cells, or PBMCs.

General conclusions and limits of the study: Clinical and demographic metadata were provided uncurated, with the amount varying by source and participant.

Comments on this clone: Its binding antigen is unknown. No per-base quality is available; no much larger clone lies one base away.

Each collaborating institution followed its own protocols to collect whole blood in K2EDTA tubes. For TCRbeta analysis, collaborators shipped samples as frozen whole blood, isolated PBMCs, or DNA extracted from either of those sample types. TCRbeta CDR3 regions were amplified from genomic DNA using the immunoSEQ Assay, a bias-controlled multiplex PCR. The authors processed their data as follows. The number of nucleated cells in each sample was estimated by amplification of reference gene primers within the assay. To quantify the absolute abundance of each unique TCRbeta CDR3 rearrangement, sequence reads were collapsed and filtered. For each sample, productive Simpson clonality was calculated as the square root of Simpson's diversity index over productive rearrangements. TCRdb holds this immuneACCESS table with in-frame rearrangements only. Some clones are missing; in checked studies, unresolved V genes explain under half, and the rest has no known cause. V and J calls and clone size are those listed in that table; D and trimming were worked out from the DNA. This sample comprises about 160,000 clones, 85% of them detected only once. The ten largest clones take up less than 3.5% of the sample.

The junction shows trimming of 2 bases on V and 4 bases on J, plus 14 bases between the germline ends. Taken from cysteine to phenylalanine, the CDR3 has 15 residues. Just the 45-base CDR3 DNA is kept, in frame starting at base 1. The germline V gene specifies SGHTA as CDR1 and FQGNSA as CDR2. The chain links TRBV7-2 with TRBJ1-2, with no reliable assignment of the D segment. The TCR sequence derives from a human donor with acute or convalescent COVID-19. The donor label of this sample is uncertain. The sample consisted of peripheral blood. The encoded CDR3 is CASSLSLGGRYGYTF. The nucleotide sequence reads TGTGCCAGCAGCTTATCCCTGGGAGGTCGCTATGGCTACACCTTC.